The T cell receptor beta chain described here comes from a study of PD-L1 blockade in urothelial cancer. Study details: Patients with male sex and bladder-origin urothelial cancer accounted for about 85% of the roughly 29 enrolled. In terms of prior chemotherapy, patients had received 0 to 3 regimens. Median T cell yield from blood was 141,255.

Each patient gave between 1 and 8 samples of peripheral blood mononuclear cells, which were collected pretreatment and during treatment. The method was immunoSEQ multiplex PCR; TCRdb's version includes in-frame clones alone and lacks a portion of them. The data contain 55,000 to 85,000 clones, around 90% of them singletons. This TCR came from a man in his fifties or sixties with urothelial cancer. The sequences come from PBMCs, collected around atezolizumab (anti-PD-L1) treatment.

CDR3 coding DNA: TGTGCCAGCAGCTTCGGGACAGCTTCCTACGAGCAGTACTTC. It codes for CASSFGTASYEQYF. The V and J genes are TRBV7-2 and TRBJ2-7; 7 positions match TRBD1. The CDR3 is 14 amino acids. CDR1 SGHTA and CDR2 FQGNSA come from the germline V gene. Trimming at V came to 3 bases and at J to 1 base, leaving 3 bases not matched to a gene.